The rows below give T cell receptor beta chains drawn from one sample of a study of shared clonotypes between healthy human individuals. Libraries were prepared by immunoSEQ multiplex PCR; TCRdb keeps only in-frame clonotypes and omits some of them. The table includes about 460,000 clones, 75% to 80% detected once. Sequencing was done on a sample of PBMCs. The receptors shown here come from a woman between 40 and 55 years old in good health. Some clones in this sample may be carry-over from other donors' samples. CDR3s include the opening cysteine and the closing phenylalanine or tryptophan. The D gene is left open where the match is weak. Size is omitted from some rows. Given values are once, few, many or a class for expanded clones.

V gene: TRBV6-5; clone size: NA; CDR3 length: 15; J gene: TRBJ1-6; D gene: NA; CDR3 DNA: TGTGCCAGCAGTTACTCCCCAGAGATGGGTTCACCCCTCCACTTT; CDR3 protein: CASSYSPEMGSPLHF
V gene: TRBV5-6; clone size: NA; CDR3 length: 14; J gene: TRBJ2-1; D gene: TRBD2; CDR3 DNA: TGTGCCAGCGGTTCCGGGACTAGCGTCAGTGAGCAGTTCTTC; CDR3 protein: CASGSGTSVSEQFF
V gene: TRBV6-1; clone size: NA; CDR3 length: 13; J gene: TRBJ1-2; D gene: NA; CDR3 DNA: TGTGCCAGCACCTCAATGGGAGGGGTTGGCTACACCTTC; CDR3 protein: CASTSMGGVGYTF
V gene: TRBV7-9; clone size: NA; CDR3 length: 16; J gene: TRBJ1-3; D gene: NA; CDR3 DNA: TGTGCCAGCAGCTTGTTCTCGTGGGGGGCTGGAAACACCATATATTTT; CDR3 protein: CASSLFSWGAGNTIYF
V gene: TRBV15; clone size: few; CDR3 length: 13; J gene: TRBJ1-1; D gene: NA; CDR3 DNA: TGTGCCACCAGCAGAGATCGACGGCCGGGAGCTTTCTTT; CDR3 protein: CATSRDRRPGAFF
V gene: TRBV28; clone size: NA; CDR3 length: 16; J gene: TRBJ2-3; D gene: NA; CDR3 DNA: TGTGCCAGCAGTCCTTTGAGTGCGGGCAGCACAGATACGCAGTATTTT; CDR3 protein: CASSPLSAGSTDTQYF
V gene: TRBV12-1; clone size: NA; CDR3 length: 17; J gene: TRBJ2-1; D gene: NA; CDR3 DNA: TGTGCCAGCAGCCCGGGACTAGCGGGGACTACCTACAATGAGCAGTTCTTC; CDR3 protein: CASSPGLAGTTYNEQFF
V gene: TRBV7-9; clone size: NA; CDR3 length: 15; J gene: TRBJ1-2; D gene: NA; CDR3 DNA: TGTGCCAGCAGCTTGGGCCCAGAGACTAACTATGGCTACACCTTC; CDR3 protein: CASSLGPETNYGYTF
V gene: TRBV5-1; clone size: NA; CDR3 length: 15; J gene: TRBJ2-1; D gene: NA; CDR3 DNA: TGCGCCAGCAGCTTCGAAGGGTTCGCGTACAATGAGCAGTTCTTC; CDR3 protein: CASSFEGFAYNEQFF
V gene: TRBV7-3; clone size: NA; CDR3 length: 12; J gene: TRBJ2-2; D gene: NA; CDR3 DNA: TGTGCCAGCAGCTCATACACCGGGGAGCTGTTTTTT; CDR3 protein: CASSSYTGELFF
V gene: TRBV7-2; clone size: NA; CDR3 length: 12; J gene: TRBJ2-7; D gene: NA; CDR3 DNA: TGTGCCAGCAGTTTGAGTCCCTACGAGCAGTACTTC; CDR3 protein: CASSLSPYEQYF
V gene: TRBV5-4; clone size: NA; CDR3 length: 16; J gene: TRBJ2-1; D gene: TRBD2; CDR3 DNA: TGTGCCAGCAGCCTTACAGAACTAGCGGGCTACAATGAGCAGTTCTTC; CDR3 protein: CASSLTELAGYNEQFF
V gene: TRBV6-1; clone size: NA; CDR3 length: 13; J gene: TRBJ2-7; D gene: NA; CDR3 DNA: TGTGCCAGCAGTGCCCGGGACACCGACGAGCAGTACTTC; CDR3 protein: CASSARDTDEQYF
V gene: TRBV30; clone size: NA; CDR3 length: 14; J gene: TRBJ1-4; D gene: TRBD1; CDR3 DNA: TGTGCCTGGAGTCCCAGGGGGGGATCGGAAAAACTGTTTTTT; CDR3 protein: CAWSPRGGSEKLFF
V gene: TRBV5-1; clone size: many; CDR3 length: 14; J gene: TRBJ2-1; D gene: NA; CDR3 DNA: TGCGCCAGCAGCTCAGGGGTGGAGGGCAATGAGCAGTTCTTC; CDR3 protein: CASSSGVEGNEQFF
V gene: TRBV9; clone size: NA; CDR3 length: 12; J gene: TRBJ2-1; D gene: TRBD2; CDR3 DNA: TGTGCCAGCAGCGCGGGAAGCGGGAGACAGTTCTTC; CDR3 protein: CASSAGSGRQFF
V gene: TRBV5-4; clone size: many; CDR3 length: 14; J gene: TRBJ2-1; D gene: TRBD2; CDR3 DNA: TGTGCCAGCAGCGGGACTAGCTCCTACAATGAGCAGTTCTTC; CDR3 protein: CASSGTSSYNEQFF
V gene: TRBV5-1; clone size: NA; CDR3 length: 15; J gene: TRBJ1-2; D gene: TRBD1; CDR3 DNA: TGCGCCAGCAGCTTAGACGCCGGGACAGCCTATGGCTACACCTTC; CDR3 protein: CASSLDAGTAYGYTF
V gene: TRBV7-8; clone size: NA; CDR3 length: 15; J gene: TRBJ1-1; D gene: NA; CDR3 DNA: TGTGCCAGCAGCTTCAGCTGGGGACCGAACACTGAAGCTTTCTTT; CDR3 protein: CASSFSWGPNTEAFF
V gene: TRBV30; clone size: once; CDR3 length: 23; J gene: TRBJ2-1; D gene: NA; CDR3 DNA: TGTGCCTGGAGTGGTGGACAGGGGAGTTCTAGCGGGAGTTTGGAACGATACTACAATGAGCAGTTCTTC; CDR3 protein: CAWSGGQGSSSGSLERYYNEQFF
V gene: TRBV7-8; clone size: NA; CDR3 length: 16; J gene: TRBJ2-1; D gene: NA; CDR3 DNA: TGTGCCAGCAGCTTAGTTGTTAGCGGAGTGCCCAATGAGCAGTTCTTC; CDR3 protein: CASSLVVSGVPNEQFF
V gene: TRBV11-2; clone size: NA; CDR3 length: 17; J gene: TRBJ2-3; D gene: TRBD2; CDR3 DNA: TGTGCCAGCAGCTCCCTGGGACTAGCGGGAGCCGGGGATACGCAGTATTTT; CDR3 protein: CASSSLGLAGAGDTQYF
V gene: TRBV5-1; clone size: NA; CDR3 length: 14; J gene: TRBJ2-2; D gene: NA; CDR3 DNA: TGCGCCAGCAGCTTGGGGCATAACACCGGGGAGCTGTTTTTT; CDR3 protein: CASSLGHNTGELFF
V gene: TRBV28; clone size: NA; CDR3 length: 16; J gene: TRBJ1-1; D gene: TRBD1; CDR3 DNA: TGTGCCAGCAGTTCGCTACAGGGGGCGTTTTACACTGAAGCTTTCTTT; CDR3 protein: CASSSLQGAFYTEAFF
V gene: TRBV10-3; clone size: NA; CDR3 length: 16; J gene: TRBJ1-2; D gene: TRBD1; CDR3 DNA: TGTGCCATCAGTGAGTCCTTGGACAGGGGCGCTTATGGCTACACCTTC; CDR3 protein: CAISESLDRGAYGYTF
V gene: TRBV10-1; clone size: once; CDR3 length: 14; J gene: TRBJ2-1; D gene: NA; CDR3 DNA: TGCGCCAGCAGTGGGGCAGGAGGGCCGGATGAGCAGTTCTTC; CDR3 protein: CASSGAGGPDEQFF
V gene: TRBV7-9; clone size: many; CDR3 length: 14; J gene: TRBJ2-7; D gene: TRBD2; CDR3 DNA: TGTGCCAGCAGGCTTGGGACTAGCCAGCCCGAGCAGTACTTC; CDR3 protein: CASRLGTSQPEQYF
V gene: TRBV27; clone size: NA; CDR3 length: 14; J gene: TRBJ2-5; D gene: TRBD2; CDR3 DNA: TGTGCCAGCAGTTCTACTAGCGGGGGTGGGACCCAGTACTTC; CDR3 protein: CASSSTSGGGTQYF
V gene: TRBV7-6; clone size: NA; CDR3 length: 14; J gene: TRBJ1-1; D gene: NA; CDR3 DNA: TGTGCCAGCAGCTCCATTCTACAGGGAAATGAAGCTTTCTTT; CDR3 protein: CASSSILQGNEAFF
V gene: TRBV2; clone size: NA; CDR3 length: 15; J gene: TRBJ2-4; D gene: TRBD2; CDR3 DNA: TGTGCCAGCAGTGATAGGGGAGCGGGATTGACCATTCAGTACTTC; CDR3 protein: CASSDRGAGLTIQYF
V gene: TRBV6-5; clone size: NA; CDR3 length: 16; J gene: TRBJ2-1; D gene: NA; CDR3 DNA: TGTGCCAGCAGTTACTCGACGGTTTACTACAACAATGAGCAGTTCTTC; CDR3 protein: CASSYSTVYYNNEQFF
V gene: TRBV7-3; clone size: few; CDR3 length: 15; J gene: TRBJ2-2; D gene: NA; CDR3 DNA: TGTGCCAGCAGCTTTAATCCCGGGACCACGGGGGAGCTGTTTTTT; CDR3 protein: CASSFNPGTTGELFF
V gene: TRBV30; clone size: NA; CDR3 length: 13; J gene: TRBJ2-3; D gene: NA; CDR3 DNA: TGTGCCTGGAACCAGCGGACCACAGATACGCAGTATTTT; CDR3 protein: CAWNQRTTDTQYF
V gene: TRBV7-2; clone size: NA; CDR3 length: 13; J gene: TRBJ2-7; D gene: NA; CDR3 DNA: TGTGCCAGCAGTACACTGGGTCCCTACGAGCAGTACTTC; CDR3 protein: CASSTLGPYEQYF
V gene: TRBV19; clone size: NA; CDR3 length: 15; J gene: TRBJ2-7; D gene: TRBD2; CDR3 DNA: TGTGCCAGTAGTCCCTCGACTAGCGGGAGTTTCGAGCAGTACTTC; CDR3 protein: CASSPSTSGSFEQYF
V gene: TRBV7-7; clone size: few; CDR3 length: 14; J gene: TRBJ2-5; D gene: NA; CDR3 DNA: TGTGCCAGCAGCGCCCGATTGTACCAAGAGACCCAGTACTTC; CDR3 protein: CASSARLYQETQYF
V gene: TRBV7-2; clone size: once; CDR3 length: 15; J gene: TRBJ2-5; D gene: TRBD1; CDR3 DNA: TGTGCCAGCAGCCTGGGACAGGGGTCCACTGAGACCCAGTACTTC; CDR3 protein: CASSLGQGSTETQYF
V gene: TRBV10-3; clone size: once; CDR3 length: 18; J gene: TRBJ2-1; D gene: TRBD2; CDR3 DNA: TGTGCCATCAGGGCGGGACTAGCGGGCCCCCCCCTAGAAGATGAGCAGTTCTTC; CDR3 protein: CAIRAGLAGPPLEDEQFF
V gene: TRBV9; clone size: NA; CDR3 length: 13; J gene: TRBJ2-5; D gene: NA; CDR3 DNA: TGTGCCAGCAGCGCGAGGCTAGGGGAGACCCAGTACTTC; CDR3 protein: CASSARLGETQYF
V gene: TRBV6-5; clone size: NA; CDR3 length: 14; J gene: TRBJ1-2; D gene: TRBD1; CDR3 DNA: TGTGCCAGCATGGCGGGACAGGGGTCCTATGGCTACACCTTC; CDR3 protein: CASMAGQGSYGYTF